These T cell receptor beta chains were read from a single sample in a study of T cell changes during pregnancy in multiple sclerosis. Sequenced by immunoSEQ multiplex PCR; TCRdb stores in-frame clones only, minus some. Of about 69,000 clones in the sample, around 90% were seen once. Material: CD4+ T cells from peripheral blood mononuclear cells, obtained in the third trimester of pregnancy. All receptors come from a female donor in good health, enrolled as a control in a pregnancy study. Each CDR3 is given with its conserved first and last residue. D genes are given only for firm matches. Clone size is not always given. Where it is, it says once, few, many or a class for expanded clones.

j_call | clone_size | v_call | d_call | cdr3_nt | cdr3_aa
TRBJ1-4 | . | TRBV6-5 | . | TGTGCCAGCAGTTCGACAGCCTTGGATGAAAAACTGTTTTTT | CASSSTALDEKLFF
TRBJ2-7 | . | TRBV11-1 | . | TGTGCCAGCAGCCTCGGCATCAGGGCCTACGAGCAGTACTTC | CASSLGIRAYEQYF
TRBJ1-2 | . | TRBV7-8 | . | TGTGCCAGCAGCTTAGCTTGGGCGGACAGCCCCTATGGCTACACCTTC | CASSLAWADSPYGYTF
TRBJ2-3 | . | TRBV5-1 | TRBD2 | TGCGCCAGCGGGGAAATAGCGGGGTCTACGGATACGCAGTATTTT | CASGEIAGSTDTQYF
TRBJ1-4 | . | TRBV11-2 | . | TGTGCCAGCAGCTTCTCGGGGACTAATGAAAAACTGTTTTTT | CASSFSGTNEKLFF
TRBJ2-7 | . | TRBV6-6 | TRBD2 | TGTGCCAGCAGTTACGGAGCTAGCGGCTACGAGCAGTACTTC | CASSYGASGYEQYF
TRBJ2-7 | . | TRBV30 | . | TGTGCCTGGAGACCCGTTACCGGGACAACCGCCTACGAGCAGTACTTC | CAWRPVTGTTAYEQYF
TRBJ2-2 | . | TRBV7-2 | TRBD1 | TGTGCCAGCAGCCGCGACAGGGCCACAAACACCGGGGAGCTGTTTTTT | CASSRDRATNTGELFF
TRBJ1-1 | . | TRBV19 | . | TGTGCCAGTAGTACATACACTGAAGCTTTCTTT | CASSTYTEAFF
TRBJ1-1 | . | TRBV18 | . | TGTGCCAGCTCACCACCGGCGGCAGGGAGGACTGAAGCTTTCTTT | CASSPPAAGRTEAFF
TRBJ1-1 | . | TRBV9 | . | TGTGCCAGCAGCGCCCCACAGGGTTTAAAGACTGAAGCTTTCTTT | CASSAPQGLKTEAFF
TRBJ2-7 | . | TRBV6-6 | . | TGTGCCAGCAGTTACGGGAGGTGGTACGAGCAGTACTTC | CASSYGRWYEQYF
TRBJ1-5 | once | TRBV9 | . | TGTGCCAGCAGCGTAGCACAGGGCAATCAGCCCCAGCATTTT | CASSVAQGNQPQHF
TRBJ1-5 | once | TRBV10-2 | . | TGCGCCAGCAGTGCCTACTTTCAGGGAAATAGCAATCAGCCCCAGCATTTT | CASSAYFQGNSNQPQHF
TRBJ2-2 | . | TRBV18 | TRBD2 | TGTGCCAGCTCACGCGGACTAGCGGGGGTGTCCGGGGAGCTGTTTTTT | CASSRGLAGVSGELFF
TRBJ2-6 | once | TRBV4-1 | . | TGCGCCAGCAGCCAAGATCTAAACAGTAAGAGCTCTGGGGCCAACGTCCTGACTTTC | CASSQDLNSKSSGANVLTF
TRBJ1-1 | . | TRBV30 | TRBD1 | TGTGCCTGGAGGTACCAGGGGGTTAACGCTGAAGCTTTCTTT | CAWRYQGVNAEAFF
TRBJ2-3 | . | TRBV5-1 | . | TGCGCCAGCAGCTCGGTGAGGGCGGGACCAACAGATACGCAGTATTTT | CASSSVRAGPTDTQYF
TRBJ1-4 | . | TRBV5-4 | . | TGTGCCAGCAGCTGGGGGGGACTTGCAACTAATGAAAAACTGTTTTTT | CASSWGGLATNEKLFF
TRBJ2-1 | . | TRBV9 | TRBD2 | TGTGCCAGCAGCGTAGGGTCGGGGGGGCCGGATGAGCAGTTCTTC | CASSVGSGGPDEQFF
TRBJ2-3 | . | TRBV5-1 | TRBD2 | TGCGCCAGCAGCTTGGCCAATGCGGGGGGTTCAGATACGCAGTATTTT | CASSLANAGGSDTQYF
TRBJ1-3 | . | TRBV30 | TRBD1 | TGTGCCTGTGCCGGCGGACAGGGGTACTCTGGAAACACCATATATTTT | CACAGGQGYSGNTIYF
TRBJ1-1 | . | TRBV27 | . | TGTGCCAGCAGTTTGGAGTATCGGGGCACTGAAGCTTTCTTT | CASSLEYRGTEAFF
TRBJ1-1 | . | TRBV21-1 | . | TGTGCCAGCAGCCCCATGAAACAGGGGGCAATGAACACTGAAGCTTTCTTT | CASSPMKQGAMNTEAFF
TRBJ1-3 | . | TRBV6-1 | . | TGTGCCAGCAGTGAACCTTTCTCTGGAAACACCATATATTTT | CASSEPFSGNTIYF
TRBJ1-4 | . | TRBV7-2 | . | TGTGCCAGCAGCTTTGCGGGAGCTAATGAAAAACTGTTTTTT | CASSFAGANEKLFF
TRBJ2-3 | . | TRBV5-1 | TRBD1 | TGCGCCAGCAGCCCCCTAATCAGGACAGGGTTCACAGATACGCAGTATTTT | CASSPLIRTGFTDTQYF
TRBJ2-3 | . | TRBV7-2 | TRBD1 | TGTGCCAGCAGCTTGGGACAGCCGCCAGATACGCAGTATTTT | CASSLGQPPDTQYF
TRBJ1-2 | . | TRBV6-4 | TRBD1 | TGTGCCAGGTTTCCAACAGGGGATCGGCTTGGTGGCTACACCTTC | CARFPTGDRLGGYTF
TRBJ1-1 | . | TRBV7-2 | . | TGTGCCAGCAGCTTAGCAGGCGGGGAGAGGGCTTTCTTT | CASSLAGGERAFF
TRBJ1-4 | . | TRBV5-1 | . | TGCGCCAGCAGCTTGGAGGGGGGGATAACTAATGAAAAACTGTTTTTT | CASSLEGGITNEKLFF
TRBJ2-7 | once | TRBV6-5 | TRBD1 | TGTGCCAGCAGTTACCTCCGGGACAGGAGCTACGAGCAGTACTTC | CASSYLRDRSYEQYF
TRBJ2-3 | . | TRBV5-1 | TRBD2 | TGCGCCAGCAGCCTGAGGCTAGCGGGGAGCACAGATACGCAGTATTTT | CASSLRLAGSTDTQYF
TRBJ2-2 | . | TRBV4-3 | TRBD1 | TGCGCCAGCAGCCAAGATGGGTCACAGGGGGACGGGGAGCTGTTTTTT | CASSQDGSQGDGELFF
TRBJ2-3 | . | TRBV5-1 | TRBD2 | TGCGCCAGCAGCTTTTTATCCGGGGGGAACACAGATACGCAGTATTTT | CASSFLSGGNTDTQYF
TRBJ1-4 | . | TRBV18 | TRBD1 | TGTGCCAGCTCACCGGGACAGGGGGGTGAAAAACTGTTTTTT | CASSPGQGGEKLFF
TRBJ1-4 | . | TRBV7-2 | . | TGTGCCAGCAGCTTAGGGACACAGCCTTTTAATGAAAAACTGTTTTTT | CASSLGTQPFNEKLFF
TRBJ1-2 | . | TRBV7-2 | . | TGTGCCAGCAGCAGACAGGCCGGTAACTATGGCTACACCTTC | CASSRQAGNYGYTF
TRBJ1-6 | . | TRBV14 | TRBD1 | TGTGCCAGCAGCAACGGACAGGTCCGAGATTCACCCCTCCACTTT | CASSNGQVRDSPLHF
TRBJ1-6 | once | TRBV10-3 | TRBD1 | TGTGCCATCAGCCCGGACAGGTCCTCACCCCTCCACTTT | CAISPDRSSPLHF
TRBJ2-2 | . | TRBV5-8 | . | TGTGCCAGCTCCACAGATCGGCCCACCGGGGAGCTGTTTTTT | CASSTDRPTGELFF
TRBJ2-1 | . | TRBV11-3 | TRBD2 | TGTGCCAGCAGCTTAGCGAGAGCGGGGGAGTATGAGCAGTTCTTC | CASSLARAGEYEQFF
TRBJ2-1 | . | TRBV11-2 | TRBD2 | TGTGCCAGCAGCCAAAGCGGGGGGGCGGGGAATGAGCAGTTCTTC | CASSQSGGAGNEQFF
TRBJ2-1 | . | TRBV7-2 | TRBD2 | TGTGCCAGCAGCTTAGGGGGGACTAGATCCTACAATGAGCAGTTCTTC | CASSLGGTRSYNEQFF
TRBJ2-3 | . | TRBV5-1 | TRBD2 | TGCGCCAGCAGCTTGAGATCTGCGGGGGGCACAGATACGCAGTATTTT | CASSLRSAGGTDTQYF
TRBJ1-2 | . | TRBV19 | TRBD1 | TGTGCCAGTAGTATAGCACAGGGGGACTATGGCTACACCTTC | CASSIAQGDYGYTF
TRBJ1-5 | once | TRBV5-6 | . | TGTGCCAGCAGCTCCCTAAAGGGAGGCAATCAGCCCCAGCATTTT | CASSSLKGGNQPQHF
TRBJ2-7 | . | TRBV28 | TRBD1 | TGTGCCAGCATCGACAGGGGGCGCTACTACGAGCAGTACTTC | CASIDRGRYYEQYF
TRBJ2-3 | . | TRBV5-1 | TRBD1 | TGCGCCAGCAGCTGGGGACAGGGCGGGGGTCATACGCAGTATTTT | CASSWGQGGGHTQYF
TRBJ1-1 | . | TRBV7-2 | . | TGTGCCAGCAGCCCTCGGACAGACAACACTGAAGCTTTCTTT | CASSPRTDNTEAFF
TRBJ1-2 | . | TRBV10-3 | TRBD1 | TGTGCCATCAGTGAAAAGGGACAGGGGATTGCAGGGGGCTACACCTTC | CAISEKGQGIAGGYTF
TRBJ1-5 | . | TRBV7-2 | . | TGTGCCAGCAGCCGGAGGATAGATCAGCCCCAGCATTTT | CASSRRIDQPQHF
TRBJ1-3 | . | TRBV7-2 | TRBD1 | TGTGCCAGCAGCTCCACACAGGGGGCCACTGGAAACACCATATATTTT | CASSSTQGATGNTIYF